This TCR beta chain emerged from a study of blood T cell repertoires in COVID-19. Study details: Collection of acute and convalescent COVID-19 samples took place in the United States, Italy and Spain. PBMCs, B-cell-depleted T cells, or T cells were the source of the cDNA or gDNA that made up the material.

Germline V CDR1 and CDR2: SGDLS, YYNGEE. The CDR3 totals 16 residues. The J segment lost 9 bases and the V segment lost 0 bases, leaving 11 bases of the junction unmatched. In the original processing: From reference gene primer amplification, estimates of nucleated cell counts were derived. Clones were read by immunoSEQ multiplex PCR, and TCRdb kept only the in-frame ones, dropping some. V and J calls and clone size follow that table, whereas D and trimming were derived from the DNA. The sample records just under 65,000 clones, 86% being singletons. This TCR was recovered from a man aged 35-49 years with acute or convalescent COVID-19. Sequenced input: peripheral blood. The chain combines TRBV9 with TRBJ2-1; TRBD2 agrees at 8 bases. CDR3 nucleotides: TGTGCCAGCAGCGTAGTATCGGGGGGGTCGTCCGTTGAGCAGTTCTTC. Its protein product is CASSVVSGGSSVEQFF. The full variable domain, with the rest looked up from reference TRBV9 and TRBJ2-1, is DSGVTQTPKHLITATGQRVTLRCSPRSGDLSVYWYQQSLDQGLQFLIQYYNGEERAKGNILERFSAQQFPDLHSELNLSSLELGDSALYFCASSVVSGGSSVEQFFGPGTRLTVL.